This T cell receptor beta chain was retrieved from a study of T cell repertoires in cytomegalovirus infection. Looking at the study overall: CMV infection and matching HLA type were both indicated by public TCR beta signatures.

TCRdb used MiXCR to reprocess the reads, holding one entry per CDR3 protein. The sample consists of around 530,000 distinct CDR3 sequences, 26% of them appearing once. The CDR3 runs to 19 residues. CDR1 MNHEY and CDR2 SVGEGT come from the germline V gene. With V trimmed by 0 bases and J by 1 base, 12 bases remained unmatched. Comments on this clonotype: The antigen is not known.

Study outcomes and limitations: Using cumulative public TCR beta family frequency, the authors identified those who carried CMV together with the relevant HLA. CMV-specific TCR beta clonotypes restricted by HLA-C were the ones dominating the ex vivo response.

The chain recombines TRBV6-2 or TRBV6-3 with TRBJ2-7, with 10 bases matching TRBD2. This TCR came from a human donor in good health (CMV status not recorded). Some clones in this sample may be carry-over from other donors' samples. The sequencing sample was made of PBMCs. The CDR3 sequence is CASSYSSGPSGSLSYEQYV. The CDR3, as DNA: TGTGCCAGCAGTTACTCATCGGGGCCTAGCGGGAGCCTTTCCTACGAGCAGTACGTC.